Sequencing of this T cell receptor (beta chain) was carried out in a study of shared clonotypes between healthy human individuals (TCRdb year 2020). For the study in its entirety: The cohort included three men and two women between 18 and 49 years of age. To increase sequencing depth and limit assay-specific biases, TCR repertoire library preparation and sequencing were carried out by different laboratories using diverse techniques. For each donor, CD4 naive and CD4 memory were each run on three plates, CD8 naive on two plates, and CD8 memory on one plate. Each donor's leukapheresis produced roughly between roughly 0.85 and 9 billion PBMCs. The study deeply sequenced blood TCR repertoires of roughly five healthy adults to estimate repertoire size and the extent of clonotype sharing between individuals.

With respect to this clone: It has no known antigen specificity. The input lacks base qualities; no much larger clone sits a single base away.

Healthy HIV-negative adults with no recently reported acute infections or vaccinations were included as donors. All donors were Caucasian adults living in Nashville, Tennessee, USA. CD4+ T cells were enriched by magnetic negative selection; naive cells were then positively selected on CD45RA, and the negative fraction formed the memory subset. Blood was obtained by leukapheresis, after which PBMCs were separated by Ficoll-Histopaque density gradient centrifugation and cryopreserved in liquid nitrogen vapor phase. Analytical flow cytometry was used to check the purity and quantity of every magnetically sorted T cell population. From each sorted fraction, genomic DNA was isolated and quantified by UV absorbance on a Nanodrop 2000c. Points the paper makes about the study in general: Because the study included a small number of donors, the genetic and exposure-history diversity represented was limited. Higher generation probabilities were observed for clonotypes shared by all four sorted-subset donors than for non-shared clonotypes. Pairwise subsampling indicated that sequencing depth was expected to affect the degree of clonotype sharing among donors. Naive subsets generally had larger estimated clonotype richness than memory subsets. Across a handful of donors, 4.5% to 6.5% of naive CD4, roughly 3.5% of naive CD8, around 2.1% of memory CD4, and over 0.35% of memory CD8 clonotypes were shared. Only blood was sampled, and tissue TCR repertoires likely differ from those in blood. Rarefaction of sorted-subset datasets indicated incomplete sequencing despite the large sequencing depth.

Using the deep immunoSEQ assay, multiplex PCR amplified TCR CDR3 regions from genomic DNA. Genomic DNA extracted from each cell subset was distributed evenly over all wells of several immunoSEQ 96-well plates, and each plate served as one replicate. Each replicate PCR for sorted subsets received around 200 ng genomic DNA, equal to about 30,000 T cell genomes. The purified libraries were quantified using a Qubit 3.0 fluorometer, sized with a Bioanalyzer 2100, and then quantified again using the KAPA Library Quantification kit. A separate single-read 150-cycle Illumina NextSeq 550 flow cell was used to sequence each immunoSEQ 96-well plate. In the original analysis: The immunoSEQ output contained only junctional sequences without quality scores, so filtering could not match that applied to full-length reads. To assign V/J genes and CDR3, sequences were annotated using PyIR, a Python wrapper for IgBLAST v1.9, with IMGT germline references. Any read was removed if the V/J assignment was weak (E-value above 1e-6), the CDR3 was missing, or the read contained stop codons, out-of-frame junctions, or ambiguous translated residues. V3J clonotypes were defined by identical inferred V gene, J gene, and CDR3 amino acid sequence. Percentage overlap between repertoires was calculated by dividing the number of shared unique clonotypes by the size of the smaller repertoire. Repertoire richness was assessed with RTK rarefaction, the Chao1 estimator, and Recon v2.1 estimates of unobserved clonotypes. Generation probabilities were computed with OLGA for all TCRbeta clonotypes obtained by the gDNA method from several donors. TCRdb carries this immuneACCESS record with in-frame sequences only. Its versions omit some clonotypes, under half of them owing to an unresolved V gene in the studies checked, with the rest unexplained. V and J calls and clone size come straight from that table; D and trimming were deduced from the DNA. This sample comprises roughly 2.6 million clones, roughly nine tenths of them detected only once. About 0.13% of the sample comes from the top ten.

The TCR sequence derives from a man between 18 and 35 years old in good health. The sequencing input was naive CD4+ T cells sorted from blood. The cell subset or site label corresponds to: CD45RA+ positively selected.

The CDR3: CASSPTSTMDYGYTF. At the DNA level, the sequence is TGTGCCAGCTCACCAACAAGTACCATGGACTATGGCTACACCTTC. Recombination linked TRBV18 to TRBJ1-2; no D gene call is confident. The CDR3 contains 15 residues, cysteine and phenylalanine counted. Left in the record is the CDR3 DNA by itself, 45 bases read in frame from the first base. The germline V gene provides CDR1 KGHSH and CDR2 LQKENI. The germline ends are 13 bases apart after V is trimmed by 2 bases and J by 3 bases.